Listed below are T cell receptor beta chains from one sample, sequenced in a study of blood T cell repertoires in COVID-19. Clones were read by immunoSEQ multiplex PCR, and TCRdb kept only the in-frame ones, dropping some. The sample consists of 250,000 to 300,000 clones, about 81% of them appearing once. The sequenced sample consisted of PBMCs or T cells enriched from blood (not recorded which). The receptors come from a young man with acute COVID-19. Each CDR3 is given with its conserved first and last residue. D genes are given only for firm matches. A clone size is listed for some rows: how often the clone was seen (once, few, many), or a class if it is expanded.

size: once
J: TRBJ2-4
D: TRBD1
V: TRBV28
DNA: TGTGCCAGCAGCGTGGGACAGGAAAACATTCAGTACTTC
CDR3: CASSVGQENIQYF

size: -
J: TRBJ2-5
D: TRBD2
V: TRBV18
DNA: TGTGCCAGCTCACCGCTGCTAGCGGGAGGCAACCAAGAGACCCAGTACTTC
CDR3: CASSPLLAGGNQETQYF

size: few
J: TRBJ1-2
D: -
V: TRBV7-9
DNA: TGTGCCAGCAGCTTAGCGGCAGGGAAATTCGGCTATGGCTACACCTTC
CDR3: CASSLAAGKFGYGYTF

size: -
J: TRBJ1-5
D: -
V: TRBV7-4
DNA: TGTGCCAGCGCTTCTTCAGAACCCCCTTGCAATCAGCCCCAGCATTTT
CDR3: CASASSEPPCNQPQHF

size: -
J: TRBJ2-1
D: TRBD2
V: TRBV10-2
DNA: TGCGCCAGCAGTGAGCCTACCGGACTAGGCGCCTCCAATGTGCAGTTCTTC
CDR3: CASSEPTGLGASNVQFF

size: -
J: TRBJ1-3
D: -
V: TRBV28
DNA: TGTGCCAGCAGCCCCGGGGGGTCTGGAAACACCATATATTTT
CDR3: CASSPGGSGNTIYF

size: once
J: TRBJ1-6
D: -
V: TRBV19
DNA: TGTGCCACTGGAGCCCAGACGAGATCACCCCTCCACTTT
CDR3: CATGAQTRSPLHF

size: -
J: TRBJ1-3
D: -
V: TRBV7-6
DNA: TGTGCCAGCAGCCCCGACAGTAACTCTGGAAACACCATATATTTT
CDR3: CASSPDSNSGNTIYF

size: -
J: TRBJ2-1
D: TRBD1
V: TRBV2
DNA: TGTGCCAGCAGTCCGAGACAGGGGGTTTGGTTCTTC
CDR3: CASSPRQGVWFF

size: -
J: TRBJ1-1
D: -
V: TRBV5-1
DNA: TGTGCCAGCAGCTTGAGGAGGGGATTGGTAGGGGCGCGTGTGAACACTGAAGCTTTCTTT
CDR3: CASSLRRGLVGARVNTEAFF

size: -
J: TRBJ1-2
D: -
V: TRBV19
DNA: TGTGCCAGTAGTATAGAACCAGGGTCCAACTATGGCTACACCTTC
CDR3: CASSIEPGSNYGYTF

size: -
J: TRBJ1-6
D: -
V: TRBV6-2/TRBV6-3
DNA: TGTGCCAGCAGTTACTCTGCAGTCAATTCACCCCTCCACTTT
CDR3: CASSYSAVNSPLHF

size: -
J: TRBJ1-3
D: -
V: TRBV5-6
DNA: TGTGCCAGCAGCTTTCAGGGGTGGACTGGAAACACCATATATTTT
CDR3: CASSFQGWTGNTIYF

size: -
J: TRBJ1-1
D: -
V: TRBV28
DNA: TGTGCCAGCAGTTTATTGGGGGCGCGAACTGAAGCTTTCTTT
CDR3: CASSLLGARTEAFF

size: -
J: TRBJ2-2
D: TRBD1
V: TRBV11-2
DNA: TGTGCCAGCAGAACTGACAGGGGGCTCACCGGGGAGCTGTTTTTT
CDR3: CASRTDRGLTGELFF

size: -
J: TRBJ1-5
D: TRBD1
V: TRBV19
DNA: TGTGCCAGCGGGACCATACCGGGACAGGGTCTCCCTTATAGCAATCAGCCCCAGCATTTT
CDR3: CASGTIPGQGLPYSNQPQHF

size: -
J: TRBJ1-6
D: -
V: TRBV28
DNA: TGTGCCAGCAGCCTCCTTAATTCACCCCTCCACTTT
CDR3: CASSLLNSPLHF

size: -
J: TRBJ2-5
D: -
V: TRBV12-3/TRBV12-4
DNA: TGTGCCAGCAGTCCCGGGGTGGCCCAGTACTTC
CDR3: CASSPGVAQYF

size: -
J: TRBJ2-3
D: -
V: TRBV6-5
DNA: TGTGCCAGCAGTTACACCCGAGGCTCCACAGATACGCAGTATTTT
CDR3: CASSYTRGSTDTQYF

size: -
J: TRBJ2-1
D: TRBD2
V: TRBV9
DNA: TGTGCCAGCAGCGGTCCGGGACTAGCACGGGATGAGCAGTTCTTC
CDR3: CASSGPGLARDEQFF

size: -
J: TRBJ1-5
D: TRBD1
V: TRBV19
DNA: TGTGCCAGTAAGACAGGGACATGGGCCCAGCATTTT
CDR3: CASKTGTWAQHF

size: -
J: TRBJ1-2
D: -
V: TRBV3-1/TRBV3-2
DNA: TGTGCCAGCAGCCTAGGCACCCCGCGGGGCTACACCTTC
CDR3: CASSLGTPRGYTF

size: -
J: TRBJ1-1
D: TRBD1
V: TRBV15
DNA: TGTGCCACCAGCAGAGAGCAAACAGGGGTTGGCACTGAAGCTTTCTTT
CDR3: CATSREQTGVGTEAFF

size: -
J: TRBJ1-2
D: -
V: TRBV7-8
DNA: TGTGCCAGCAGCCGTTCAGGGGCTAACTATGGCTACACCTTC
CDR3: CASSRSGANYGYTF

size: few
J: TRBJ1-3
D: -
V: TRBV29-1
DNA: TGCAGCGTCAGACAACTCAGGGGTAATGGAAACACCATATATTTT
CDR3: CSVRQLRGNGNTIYF

size: once
J: TRBJ1-5
D: TRBD1
V: TRBV29-1
DNA: TGCAGCGTTGGACAGGGTTATCAGCCCCAGCATTTT
CDR3: CSVGQGYQPQHF

size: -
J: TRBJ1-4
D: -
V: TRBV7-9
DNA: TGTGCCAGCAGCCCAACAGGGAGGGCTAATGAAAAACTGTTTTTT
CDR3: CASSPTGRANEKLFF

size: -
J: TRBJ1-1
D: TRBD1
V: TRBV7-9
DNA: TGTGCCAGCAGCTCGGGACAGGGGATGAACACTGAAGCTTTCTTT
CDR3: CASSSGQGMNTEAFF

size: -
J: TRBJ2-3
D: -
V: TRBV5-1
DNA: TGCGCCAGCAGCTTGGTACCCTGGGGCCAGGACGCAGATACGCAGTATTTT
CDR3: CASSLVPWGQDADTQYF

size: -
J: TRBJ2-5
D: TRBD2
V: TRBV30
DNA: TGTGCCTTCTCGACTAGCGTATCGGAGACCCAGTACTTC
CDR3: CAFSTSVSETQYF

size: -
J: TRBJ2-3
D: TRBD2
V: TRBV4-2
DNA: TGTGCCAGCAGCCCCTATGGCGGGAGGGAGGGGGATACGCAGTATTTT
CDR3: CASSPYGGREGDTQYF

size: once
J: TRBJ2-2
D: TRBD2
V: TRBV19
DNA: TGTGCCAGTAGGACCGGGACTAGCGGGAGAGGGACCGGGGAGCTGTTTTTT
CDR3: CASRTGTSGRGTGELFF

size: -
J: TRBJ1-2
D: -
V: TRBV6-4
DNA: TGTGCCAGCTCCCCGTCAGGGGCCCACTATGGCTACACCTTC
CDR3: CASSPSGAHYGYTF

size: few
J: TRBJ2-1
D: -
V: TRBV11-2
DNA: TGTGCCAGCAGCTCACGCCAGGGTGAGCAGTTCTTC
CDR3: CASSSRQGEQFF

size: -
J: TRBJ1-2
D: TRBD1
V: TRBV5-5
DNA: TGTGCCAGCAGCTCCGGCAGACAGGGAAGATATGGCTACACCTTC
CDR3: CASSSGRQGRYGYTF

size: few
J: TRBJ2-5
D: TRBD2
V: TRBV7-3
DNA: TGTGCCAGCAGCGTCGGGACTAGCGGGAGGAAACAAGAGACCCAGTACTTC
CDR3: CASSVGTSGRKQETQYF

size: many
J: TRBJ2-1
D: -
V: TRBV27
DNA: TGTGCCAGCAGTTCCCGGACTGGGTGGATCTACAATGAGCAGTTCTTC
CDR3: CASSSRTGWIYNEQFF

size: -
J: TRBJ1-2
D: TRBD1
V: TRBV24-1
DNA: TGTGCCACCAGAGCTGATGGGACAGGGGGCGCCTATGGCTACACCTTC
CDR3: CATRADGTGGAYGYTF

size: -
J: TRBJ2-1
D: -
V: TRBV4-3
DNA: TGCGCCAGCAGCCAAGTGGCTAGCGCCAACTACAATGAGCAGTTCTTC
CDR3: CASSQVASANYNEQFF

size: -
J: TRBJ1-5
D: -
V: TRBV6-2/TRBV6-3
DNA: TGTGCCAGCAGTCAACAGGGCCTAAGCAATCAGCCCCAGCATTTT
CDR3: CASSQQGLSNQPQHF

size: few
J: TRBJ2-2
D: -
V: TRBV4-3
DNA: TGCGCCAGCAGCCAAGAGGAGGGCCTAGCGCCGAACACCGGGGAGCTGTTTTTT
CDR3: CASSQEEGLAPNTGELFF

size: -
J: TRBJ2-5
D: TRBD1
V: TRBV9
DNA: TGTGCCAGCAGCGCCGGACAGGAGGAGACCCAGTACTTC
CDR3: CASSAGQEETQYF

size: -
J: TRBJ1-4
D: -
V: TRBV19
DNA: TGTGCCAGTAGTCCCGGAGTTCGTAATGAAAAACTGTTTTTT
CDR3: CASSPGVRNEKLFF

size: -
J: TRBJ2-2
D: TRBD1
V: TRBV9
DNA: TGTGCCAGCAGCGTAGGGGGGACAGGGATTGACGGGGAGCTGTTTTTT
CDR3: CASSVGGTGIDGELFF

size: -
J: TRBJ1-1
D: TRBD1
V: TRBV4-2
DNA: TGTGCCAGCAGCCATGCCGGGACAGGGAACACTGAAGCTTTCTTT
CDR3: CASSHAGTGNTEAFF

size: -
J: TRBJ1-3
D: -
V: TRBV29-1
DNA: TGCAGCGTTACAGGGCTGGGAAACACCATATATTTT
CDR3: CSVTGLGNTIYF

size: -
J: TRBJ2-3
D: -
V: TRBV18
DNA: TGTGCCAGCTCACCACATCATGGCACAGATACGCAGTATTTT
CDR3: CASSPHHGTDTQYF

size: -
J: TRBJ2-1
D: -
V: TRBV6-1
DNA: TGTGCCAGCAGTGAGTGGAGCGTCCCGAACAATGAGCAGTTCTTC
CDR3: CASSEWSVPNNEQFF

size: -
J: TRBJ1-2
D: TRBD1
V: TRBV6-5
DNA: TGTGCCAGCAGTAAACGGGACAGCCTTAACTATGGCTACACCTTC
CDR3: CASSKRDSLNYGYTF

size: -
J: TRBJ1-1
D: TRBD1
V: TRBV5-1
DNA: TGCGCCAGCAGCTTGATTTACCCAGGACAGGGAGAAACTGAAGCTTTCTTT
CDR3: CASSLIYPGQGETEAFF

size: -
J: TRBJ2-3
D: TRBD2
V: TRBV7-6
DNA: TGTGCCAGCAGCTCGGGACTAAGAGCAGATACGCAGTATTTT
CDR3: CASSSGLRADTQYF

size: -
J: TRBJ1-1
D: -
V: TRBV29-1
DNA: TGCAGCGTGGAAACAGAGAACACTGAAGCTTTCTTT
CDR3: CSVETENTEAFF